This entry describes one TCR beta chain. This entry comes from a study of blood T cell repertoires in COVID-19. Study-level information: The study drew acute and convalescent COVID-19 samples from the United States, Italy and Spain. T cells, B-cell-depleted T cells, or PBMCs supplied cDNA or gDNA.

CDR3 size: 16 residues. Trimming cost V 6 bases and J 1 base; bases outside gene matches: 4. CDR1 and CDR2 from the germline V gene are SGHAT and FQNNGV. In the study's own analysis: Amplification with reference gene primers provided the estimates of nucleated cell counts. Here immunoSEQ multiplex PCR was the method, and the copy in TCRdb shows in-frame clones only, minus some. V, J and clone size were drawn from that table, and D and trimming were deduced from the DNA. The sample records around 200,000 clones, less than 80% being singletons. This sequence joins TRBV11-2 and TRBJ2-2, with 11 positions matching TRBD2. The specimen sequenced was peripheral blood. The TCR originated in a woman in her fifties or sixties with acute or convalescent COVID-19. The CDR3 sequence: CASRPLAGGNTGELFF. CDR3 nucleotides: TGTGCCAGCAGACCTCTAGCGGGGGGGAACACCGGGGAGCTGTTTTTT.